Shown below are 15 T cell receptor beta chains from a single sample sequenced in a study of T cell clonality in common variable immunodeficiency (dated by TCRdb to the mid-2010s). These receptors' antigens are unknown. Libraries came from the immunoSEQ multiplex PCR assay. Sourced from immuneACCESS, this table was stored by TCRdb with only in-frame sequences that have V and J called. A share of the clones is absent; for the studies checked, an unresolved V gene accounts for under half, and the remainder has no known explanation. The table for this sample lists more than 35,000 clones, none of them counted only once. Of the sample, roughly 5.6% is held by the ten largest clones. Paper-wide results and their limitations: CVID TCRbeta sequences were reported to have fewer deletions and N-nucleotide insertions and to lack highly modified clones with 13 or more V deletions.

Material for sequencing was peripheral blood mononuclear cells. All receptors derive from a human donor with common variable immunodeficiency.

In regard to this clone: The read ends 3 residues before the CDR3 terminus; that terminus is restored from the germline J gene. The chain recombines TRBV11-2 with TRBJ2-3; D might be TRBD2 (5 bases). The V and J ends lost 5 bases and 7 bases respectively, with 19 bases between them. The CDR3 runs 15 residues. The germline V gene encodes CDR1 SGHAT and CDR2 FQNNGV. The CDR3 reads CASSGGSGSQYTQYF. The DNA read from the CDR3 is TGTGCCAGCAGCGGAGGCAGCGGATCACAGTATACG.

In the case of this clone: The read terminates 3 residues before the CDR3 end, so the remaining end is supplied by the germline J gene. The rearrangement uses TRBV7-6 and TRBJ2-7; the D gene is possibly TRBD1 (6 bases). The V end was cut by 1 base, the J end by 4 bases, with 17 bases between. The CDR3 has 16 residues. Looked up from germline, CDR1 is SGHVS and CDR2 is FNYEAQ. CDR3 region: CASSLEAGWGQYEQYF. The CDR3 DNA, read in part, is TGTGCCAGCAGCTTAGAGGCAGGGTGGGGGCAGTACGAG.

Regarding this clone: The sequence runs out 3 residues before the end of the CDR3; the remainder is reconstructed from the germline J gene. The V gene is TRBV7-2, the J gene TRBJ2-1; a possible D gene is TRBD1 (5 bases). The germline gives CDR1 SGHTA, CDR2 FQGNSA. The V and J ends lost 4 bases and 3 bases respectively, with 10 bases between them. This CDR3 has 14 amino acids. The CDR3 bases that were read are TGTGCCAGCAGCTCCTACGACAGCTACAATGAG. It encodes CASSSYDSYNE. From start to end, the CDR3 is CASSSYDSYNEQFF. The variable domain in full, completed from reference TRBV7-2 and TRBJ2-1, reads GAGVSQSPSNKVTEKGKDVELRCDPISGHTALYWYRQSLGQGLEFLIYFQGNSAPDKSGLPSDRFSAERTGGSVSTLTIQRTQQEDSAVYLCASSSYDSYNEQFFGPGTRLTVL.

Note on this clone: The CDR3 extends 3 residues past the end of the read, so its final part is completed from the germline J gene. J is TRBJ2-5 and V is TRBV19; 7 nucleotides match TRBD1. Germline V gene data show CDR1 as LNHDA and CDR2 as SQIVND (reference sequence). V lost 6 bases and J lost 2; bases outside the gene matches: 9. CDR3 length: 15 amino acids. CDR3 DNA (partial): TGTGCCAGTAGCACAGGGGACAGTTTTCAAGAGACC. This encodes CASSTGDSFQET. In full, the CDR3 is CASSTGDSFQETQYF.

This clone was found a few times. The DNA ends 3 residues before the CDR3 does, and the rest of the CDR3 is filled in from the germline J gene. The rearrangement uses TRBV19 and TRBJ1-5; D not resolved. Germline values: CDR1 LNHDA, CDR2 SQIVND (reference sequence). This CDR3 is built from 13 residues. CDR3 DNA (partial): TGTGCCAGTAGTCCCGGGGATCAACGACCC. Its protein is CASSPGDQRP. The full CDR3 sequence reads CASSPGDQRPQHF.

This clone was observed at least ten times. The CDR3 end falls 3 residues outside the read, so it is completed with the germline J gene. V gene TRBV2 combines with J gene TRBJ2-7; 8 nucleotides agree with TRBD1. This CDR3 spans 14 amino acids. The germline V gene encodes CDR1 SNHLY and CDR2 FYNNEI. J was trimmed by 0 bases and V by 4 bases; bases with no gene match: 2. The sequenced part of the CDR3 DNA is TGTGCCAGCAGTGCGGACAGGGACTCCTACGAG. Its translation: CASSADRDSYE. From start to end, the CDR3 is CASSADRDSYEQYF.

This clone has a count of ten or more. The CDR3 extends 3 residues past the end of the read, so its final part is completed from the germline J gene. The V gene is TRBV5-1, the J gene TRBJ1-1; D is undetermined. The CDR3 runs to 12 residues. Germline-derived CDR1 and CDR2 are SGHRS and YFSETQ. Partial CDR3 DNA: TGCGCCAGCAGCTTGGAGGGCCTCGAA. Its translation is CASSLEGLE. The full CDR3 protein reads CASSLEGLEAFF. The full variable domain, in which reference TRBV5-1 and TRBJ1-1 provide the parts outside the CDR3, is KAGVTQTPRYLIKTRGQQVTLSCSPISGHRSVSWYQQTPGQGLQFLFEYFSETQRNKGNFPGRFSGRQFSNSRSEMNVSTLELGDSALYLCASSLEGLEAFFGQGTRLTVV.

Points on this clone: The read is 3 residues too short to cover the CDR3 end, so that end is filled in from the germline J gene. The same CDR3 can be traced to other DNA sequences in this sample. V is TRBV18 and J is TRBJ2-1, with TRBD1 matching 7 bases. The CDR3 loop spans 15 amino acids. Losses at the gene ends were 6 bases for V and 2 bases for J; bases not matched to a gene: 7. CDR1 and CDR2 (germline): KGHSH, LQKENI. Incomplete CDR3 DNA: TGTGCCAGCTCCCCGGGCCAGGGGGCCTACAATGAG. Encoded protein: CASSPGQGAYNE. The complete CDR3 sequence is CASSPGQGAYNEQFF.

This clone was observed at least ten times. Read coverage stops 3 residues before the CDR3 terminus; the germline J gene supplies the remainder. The chain joins TRBV2 to TRBJ2-3, with 9 bases aligning to TRBD2. In germline, CDR1 is SNHLY, CDR2 FYNNEI. With V trimmed by 11 bases and J by 4 bases, 13 bases remained unmatched. This CDR3 has 15 residues. CDR3: CASRASGVGADTQYF. Incomplete CDR3 DNA: TGTGCCTCCCGGGCTAGCGGGGTGGGTGCAGATACG.

As regards this clone: With the read ending 3 residues before the CDR3 end, the germline J gene is used to fill in that end. The J gene is TRBJ2-3, the V gene TRBV19; 11 bases fit TRBD1. CDR1 and CDR2 (germline): LNHDA, SQIVND (reference sequence). The CDR3 loop spans 14 amino acids. With V trimmed by 1 base and J by 6 bases, 0 bases remained unmatched. The CDR3 DNA, read in part, is TGTGCCAGTAGTATAGGGACAGGGGGCGATACG. Amino acid sequence: CASSIGTGGDT. Given in full, the CDR3 is CASSIGTGGDTQYF.

Only a few counts were recorded for this clone. The read finishes 3 residues shy of the CDR3 end, and the germline J gene is used to complete it. This rearrangement joins TRBV19 to TRBJ1-1; perhaps TRBD1 as D (5 bases). The V and J ends lost 5 bases and 4 bases respectively, with 20 bases between them. Germline-derived CDR1 and CDR2 are LNHDA and SQIVND (reference sequence). This CDR3 has 16 amino acids. CDR3: CASSPGSGLLATEAFF. The CDR3 DNA, read in part, is TGTGCCAGTAGTCCCGGATCAGGGCTCCTGGCCACTGAA.

There are many counts of this clone. The CDR3 goes on 3 residues after the read ends, and that part is filled in from the germline J gene. V usage is TRBV2 and J usage is TRBJ2-7; 8 bases are shared with TRBD1. J was trimmed by 4 bases and V by 3 bases; bases with no gene match: 5. Germline lookup yields CDR1 SNHLY and CDR2 FYNNEI. The CDR3 extends over 14 amino acids. The part of the CDR3 DNA that was read is TGTGCCAGCAGTGACCAGGGGGCAAGATACGAG. Translation gives CASSDQGARYE. The entire CDR3 sequence reads CASSDQGARYEQYF. Supplemented by reference TRBV2 and TRBJ2-7, the full variable domain reads EPEVTQTPSHQVTQMGQEVILRCVPISNHLYFYWYRQILGQKVEFLVSFYNNEISEKSEIFDDQFSVERPDGSNFTLKIRSTKLEDSAMYFCASSDQGARYEQYFGPGTRLTVT.

Comment on this clone: The read ends 3 residues before the CDR3 terminus; that terminus is restored from the germline J gene. This sequence joins TRBV18 and TRBJ1-1, with 9 nucleotides matching TRBD1. Germline assignment: CDR1 KGHSH and CDR2 LQKENI. Trimming took 2 bases from V and 5 from J; bases not matched to a gene: 6. The CDR3 contains 15 residues. Partial CDR3 DNA: TGTGCCAGCTCACCAAAGGGACAGGGAAGTACTGAA. The encoded protein is CASSPKGQGSTE. The entire CDR3 protein is CASSPKGQGSTEAFF.

This clone was found many times. The observed sequence ends 3 residues before the CDR3 terminus, with the missing tail filled in from the germline J gene. This sequence joins TRBV4-1 and TRBJ1-2, with D maybe TRBD1 (5 bases). V was cut by 4 bases and J by 5 bases, with 20 bases left in between. The germline V gene has CDR1 MGHRA and CDR2 YSYEKL. The CDR3 has 16 residues. CDR3 DNA, as far as it was read: TGCGCCAGCAGCCCAAGTCCTGTGCAGGGAGGGTATGGC. Protein sequence: CASSPSPVQGGYG. The CDR3 in its entirety is CASSPSPVQGGYGYTF.

This clone has ten or more counts. The CDR3 end is not reached by the read, which stops 3 residues before it; the germline J gene fills it in. This chain links TRBV7-3 with TRBJ2-7, with TRBD1 matching 9 bases. The CDR3 extends over 15 amino acids. Germline values: CDR1 SGHTA, CDR2 FQGTGA. The V segment lost 5 bases and the J segment 6 bases; nucleotides outside the gene matches: 11. The DNA read from the CDR3 is TGTGCCAGCAGCGCATCCGGGACAGGGTATTCCGAG. Its translation: CASSASGTGYSE. The full-length CDR3 reads as CASSASGTGYSEQYF.